This TCR beta chain was captured by sequencing in a study of blood T cell repertoires in COVID-19. Overall study: The study drew acute and convalescent COVID-19 samples from the United States, Italy and Spain. Sample material is recorded as cDNA or gDNA derived from T cells, B-cell-depleted T cells, or PBMCs.

In the original workflow: It was from reference gene primer amplification that nucleated cell counts were estimated. Libraries were prepared by immunoSEQ multiplex PCR; TCRdb keeps only in-frame clonotypes and omits some of them. Clonal size and the V and J genes are those of that table, whereas D and trimming came from the DNA. This sample has 100,000 to 130,000 clones, with about two thirds found just once. Germline CDR1 and CDR2: MNHNS and SASEGT. V dropped 3 bases and J dropped 6; count of bases not matched to a gene: 10. The CDR3 loop spans 17 amino acids. V is TRBV6-1 and J is TRBJ1-6; 8 nucleotides align to TRBD1. This TCR was sampled from a woman aged 40 to 50 with acute or convalescent COVID-19. Sequencing used peripheral blood. Here the CDR3 DNA reads TGTGCCAGCAGTGACCCAAGGACAGGGCCTACTAATTCACCCCTCCACTTT. Encoded protein: CASSDPRTGPTNSPLHF.